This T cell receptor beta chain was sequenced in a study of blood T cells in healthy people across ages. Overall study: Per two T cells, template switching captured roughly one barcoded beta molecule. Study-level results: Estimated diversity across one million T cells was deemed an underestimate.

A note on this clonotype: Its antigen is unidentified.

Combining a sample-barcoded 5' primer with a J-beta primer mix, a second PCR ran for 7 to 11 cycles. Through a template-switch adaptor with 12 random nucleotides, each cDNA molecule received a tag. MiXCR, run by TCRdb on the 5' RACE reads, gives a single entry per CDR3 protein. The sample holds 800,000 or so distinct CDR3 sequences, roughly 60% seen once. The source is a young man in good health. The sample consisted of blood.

The CDR3 reads CSVKSGTGGYEQYF. DNA of the CDR3: TGCAGCGTTAAGAGCGGGACAGGGGGTTATGAGCAGTACTTC. The rearrangement joins TRBV29-1 to TRBJ2-5; 11 bases align to TRBD1. The CDR3 is 14 amino acids. V was clipped by 5 bases and J by 11 bases; unmatched bases: 13. Germline CDR1 reads SQVTM; CDR2 reads ANQGSEA.